The next 2 T cell receptor beta chains were all read from a single sample in a study of beta chain features in type 1 diabetes. Findings and limits, study-wide: When Type 1 diabetes patients were examined, their TCRB CDR3s proved moderately but significantly shorter in all four CD4+ subsets.

The isolated RNA, all of it, was reverse transcribed, so expressed TCRB transcripts were what got sequenced. Measured with immunoSEQ multiplex PCR; TCRdb has only the in-frame clones, and not every one. The sample lists under 850,000 clones, 13% occurring once. Their antigen targets remain unknown. The sequenced sample consisted of naive CD4+ T cells from blood. The origin of the receptors is a man aged 18 to 30 with type 1 diabetes.

This clone was observed a few times. The CDR3: CATKTGDQETQYF. CDR3 nucleotides: TGTGCCACAAAGACAGGGGACCAAGAGACCCAGTACTTC. The rearrangement uses TRBV10-3 and TRBJ2-5; 8 bases are a match to TRBD1. Germline trimming cut 10 bases from V and 0 bases from J; bases unmatched to any gene: 4. The CDR3 totals 13 residues. The germline CDR1 and CDR2 sequences are ENHRY and SYGVKD.

This clone was counted between two and nine times. The genes are TRBV28 and TRBJ2-7, with D perhaps given as TRBD1 or TRBD2 (5 bases each). The CDR3 runs to 12 residues. Germline-derived CDR1 and CDR2 are MDHEN and SYDVKM. Trimming stripped 3 bases from V and 7 bases from J, with 10 bases between. Here the CDR3 DNA reads TGTGCCAGCAGTTTGGGGACCAGGGAGCAGTACTTC. It specifies CASSLGTREQYF. Combining the CDR3 with reference TRBV28 and TRBJ2-7 gives the whole variable domain DVKVTQSSRYLVKRTGEKVFLECVQDMDHENMFWYRQDPGLGLRLIYFSYDVKMKEKGDIPEGYSVSREKKERFSLILESASTNQTSMYLCASSLGTREQYFGPGTRLTVT.